Listed below are T cell receptor beta chains from one sample, sequenced in a study of beta chain features in type 1 diabetes. TCRdb keeps only in-frame clones here, not all; method: immunoSEQ multiplex PCR. The sample yields under 150,000 clones, roughly 10% seen once. Sample: central memory CD4+ T cells from blood. The receptors come from a man younger than 45 with type 1 diabetes. Each CDR3 is given with its conserved first and last residue. Not all rows give a size; the values are once, few, many and, for expanded clones, a class.

cdr3_length clone_size v_call cdr3_aa
14 many TRBV7-2 CASSSSGTYNEQFF
18 few TRBV23-1 CASSLLVPGTEATTEAFF
18 few TRBV14 CASSQDGRLGAWYNEQFF
14 . TRBV5-1 CASSLLSRSTEAFF
14 many TRBV6-4 CASSPTQQAREQFF
14 . TRBV29-1 CSVGGGQAKQPQHF
16 few TRBV7-2 CASSSAGGPNTGELFF
14 few TRBV7-9 CASSGLAGSRELFF
17 . TRBV4-3 CASSQDYSGGLLDTQYF
15 many TRBV7-9 CASSFQGGWDSPLHF
13 . TRBV2 CASRTGTQETQYF
12 few TRBV5-4 CASSFKNTEAFF
15 few TRBV28 CASSRGGGTNEKLFF
14 . TRBV6-1 CASSSWDSYNEQFF
17 few TRBV9 CASSVEIGQGARNEQFF
11 few TRBV29-1 CSVGGFDTQYF
13 few TRBV30 CAWSVRGKFEQYF
16 . TRBV19 CASRILTGGADGELFF
15 . TRBV9 CASSPFLGADTEAFF
13 . TRBV6-6 CASSYGAQETQYF
16 . TRBV5-1 CASSSSRDRTFDEAFF
16 few TRBV5-1 CASSLGRYGGALEQFF
15 . TRBV6-5 CASSYSRRMNTEAFF
19 . TRBV15 CATSRDRTSGGADTGELFF
13 few TRBV5-1 CASSKDRGNEQFF
14 . TRBV28 CASWGDGRNSPLHF
13 . TRBV10-3 CAISELAIATQYF
14 few TRBV7-2 CASSQGGLYNEQFF
14 many TRBV29-1 CSVGEGTANEKLFF
15 . TRBV11-2 CASSTDRAGANVLTF
18 . TRBV18 CASSPYSSGQGTTGELFF
15 . TRBV2 CASSGAGYGANVLTF
11 . TRBV6-6 CASSSQGTQYF
14 few TRBV9 CASSVDPVNTEAFF
13 few TRBV2 CASKGTGVGEQYF
13 many TRBV7-3 CASSPDRAGELFF
16 few TRBV5-4 CASSQGNGGSQETQYF
12 . TRBV7-9 CASSPSSETQYF
13 few TRBV7-2 CASSLDRAGELFF
13 . TRBV7-3 CASSDQVYNEQFF
16 . TRBV4-2 CASSQRAGANTGELFF
16 . TRBV5-4 CASSPLWGDRNNEQFF
16 few TRBV7-2 CASSLAGLKTAEKLFF